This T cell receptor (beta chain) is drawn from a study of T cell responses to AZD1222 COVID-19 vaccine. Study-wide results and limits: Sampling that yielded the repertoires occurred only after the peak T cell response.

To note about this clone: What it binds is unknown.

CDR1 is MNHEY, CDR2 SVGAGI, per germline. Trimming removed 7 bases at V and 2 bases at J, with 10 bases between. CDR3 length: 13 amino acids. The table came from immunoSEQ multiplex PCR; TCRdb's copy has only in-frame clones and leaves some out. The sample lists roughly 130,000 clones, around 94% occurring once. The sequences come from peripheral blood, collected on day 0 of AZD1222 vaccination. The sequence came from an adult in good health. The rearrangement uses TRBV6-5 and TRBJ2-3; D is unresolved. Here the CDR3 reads CASTPGYTDTQYF. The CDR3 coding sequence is TGTGCCAGCACCCCTGGCTACACAGATACGCAGTATTTT.